The 21 T cell receptor beta chains reported below all come from one sample, sequenced in a study of blood T cell repertoires in COVID-19. Libraries were prepared by immunoSEQ multiplex PCR; TCRdb keeps only in-frame clonotypes and omits some of them. This sample has a few hundred thousand clones, with around 91% found just once. The specimen was PBMCs or T cells enriched from blood (not recorded which). Every receptor here comes from a woman in her late teens or twenties with acute COVID-19.

The J gene is TRBJ2-7, the V gene TRBV6-5, with TRBD1 as a possible D gene (6 bases). The CDR3 length is 15 residues. V lost 0 bases and J lost 0, with 9 bases in between. Germline CDR1 is MNHEY and CDR2 is SVGAGI. The CDR3 nucleotides read TGTGCCAGCAGTTACTCGGCGACAGGCTCCTACGAGCAGTACTTC. Translated, it gives CASSYSATGSYEQYF.

The rearrangement uses TRBV12-3 or TRBV12-4 and TRBJ1-2; the D is unclear. CDR3 length equals 13 residues. The V gene lost 2 bases and the J gene lost 4 bases, with 8 bases spanning the gap. CDR3: CASSLTQIYGYTF. The CDR3 DNA follows: TGTGCCAGCAGTTTAACACAGATCTATGGCTACACCTTC.

The rearrangement links TRBV3-1 (or the pseudogene TRBV3-2) to TRBJ1-1; D might be TRBD1 (6 bases). V was clipped by 5 bases and J by 3 bases, with 13 bases between them. CDR1 is LGHDT, CDR2 YNNKEL, per germline (reference sequence). This CDR3 region has 14 residues. The chain's CDR3 is CASSAGGAYTEAFF. The CDR3, as DNA: TGTGCCAGCAGCGCGGGGGGGGCGTACACTGAAGCTTTCTTT.

The chain combines TRBV29-1 with TRBJ1-2; no definite D call. Germline-derived CDR1 and CDR2 are SQVTM and ANQGSEA. V was cut by 1 base and J by 3 bases, with 6 bases left in between. The CDR3 is 12 residues long. The CDR3 is CSVEVTDYGYTF. DNA of the CDR3: TGCAGCGTTGAAGTCACGGACTATGGCTACACCTTC.

V gene TRBV3-1 (or the pseudogene TRBV3-2) combines with J gene TRBJ1-1; the D is unclear. Germline V gene sequence: CDR1 LGHDT, CDR2 YNNKEL (reference sequence). V lost 0 bases and J 10 bases, leaving 15 bases between the germline ends. CDR3 length: 14 residues. CDR3 coding DNA: TGTGCCAGCAGCCAAGATATCGAGATGTCAATAGCTTTCTTT. Protein sequence: CASSQDIEMSIAFF.

This chain joins TRBV30 and TRBJ2-7; 9 bases fit TRBD1. Germline-derived CDR1 and CDR2 are GTSNPN and SVGIG (reference sequence). The ends lost 3 bases at V and 5 bases at J; junction bases unmatched: 5. The CDR3 runs to 13 residues. The CDR3 region is CAWSRTGDHEQYF. The CDR3 DNA reads as TGTGCCTGGAGCAGGACAGGGGACCACGAGCAGTACTTC.

This chain joins TRBV28 and TRBJ1-3; a weak D match, TRBD1 (5 bases). Germline assignment: CDR1 MDHEN and CDR2 SYDVKM. The CDR3 totals 15 residues. V lost 6 bases and J 1 base, leaving 13 bases between the germline ends. Here the CDR3 reads CASSQQGWSGNTIYF. As DNA, the CDR3 is TGTGCCAGCAGCCAGCAGGGATGGTCTGGAAACACCATATATTTT.

This clone was seen a few times. V and J are TRBV7-9 and TRBJ1-6; 7 nucleotides align to TRBD1. CDR1 SEHNR and CDR2 FQNEAQ come from the germline V gene (reference sequence). After removal of 2 bases from V and 8 bases from J, the junction contained 6 bases not matched to a gene. The CDR3 has 15 residues. The CDR3 here is CASSLRGQEDSPLHF. CDR3 nucleotides: TGTGCCAGCAGCTTACGTGGACAGGAGGATTCACCCCTCCACTTT. Full variable domain (remainder filled in from reference TRBV7-9 and TRBJ1-6): DTGVSQNPRHKITKRGQNVTFRCDPISEHNRLYWYRQTLGQGPEFLTYFQNEAQLEKSRLLSDRFSAERPKGSFSTLEIQRTEQGDSAMYLCASSLRGQEDSPLHFGNGTRLTVT.

The chain combines TRBV27 with TRBJ2-1; no reliable D call. The V gene lost 6 bases and the J gene lost 4 bases, with 16 bases spanning the gap. This CDR3 comprises 15 residues. CDR1 MNHEY and CDR2 SMNVEV come from the germline V gene (reference sequence). CDR3 bases: TGTGCCAGCAGCCTTATTCCTACAGTTTACAATGAGCAGTTCTTC. This translates into CASSLIPTVYNEQFF.

The chain uses TRBV15 and TRBJ1-4; 8 bases agree with TRBD1. CDR3 length: 16 residues. CDR1 is LNHNV and CDR2 is YYDKDF in the germline V gene (reference sequence). After removal of 5 bases from V and 6 bases from J, the junction contained 11 bases not matched to a gene. Written as DNA, the CDR3 is TGTGCCACCAGCCCCGGACAGGGTAGTAGGCATGAAAAACTGTTTTTT. Its translation is CATSPGQGSRHEKLFF.

The gene calls are TRBV24-1 and TRBJ1-2; tentatively, D is TRBD1 (6 bases). V was trimmed by 4 bases and J by 7 bases, leaving 15 bases between them. The CDR3 is made up of 14 amino acids. From germline, CDR1 is KGHDR and CDR2 SFDVKD. The CDR3 here is CATSDGGLVGGYTF. CDR3 in DNA: TGTGCCACCAGTGACGGGGGGCTCGTGGGTGGCTACACCTTC.

The genes are TRBV28 and TRBJ1-3; 10 bases agree with TRBD1. The V gene end was trimmed by 8 bases and the J gene end by 0 bases; junction bases not matched to a gene: 10. CDR1 MDHEN and CDR2 SYDVKM come from the germline V gene. This CDR3 contains 17 residues. This chain's CDR3 is CASFPGQGPSSGNTIYF. As DNA, the CDR3 is TGTGCCAGCTTCCCGGGACAGGGGCCGAGCTCTGGAAACACCATATATTTT. Variable domain in full (rest from reference TRBV28 and TRBJ1-3): DVKVTQSSRYLVKRTGEKVFLECVQDMDHENMFWYRQDPGLGLRLIYFSYDVKMKEKGDIPEGYSVSREKKERFSLILESASTNQTSMYLCASFPGQGPSSGNTIYFGEGSWLTVV.

The V and J genes are TRBV27 and TRBJ2-7; 13 bases match TRBD2. The ends lost 4 bases at V and 4 bases at J; junction bases unmatched: 4. The CDR3 contains 15 residues. Germline values: CDR1 MNHEY, CDR2 SMNVEV (reference sequence). The CDR3 DNA follows: TGTGCCAGCAGTTCCGGACTAGCGGGAGCGTACGAGCAGTACTTC. Translating gives CASSSGLAGAYEQYF.

The gene calls are TRBV7-9 and TRBJ2-5; 9 bases map to TRBD1. CDR3 length: 14 residues. V trimming: 5 bases; J trimming: 2 bases; junction bases outside the gene matches: 3. Germline CDR1 SEHNR, CDR2 FQNEAQ (reference sequence). Here the CDR3 reads CASSPGQGQETQYF. The CDR3 DNA sequence: TGTGCCAGCAGCCCTGGACAGGGGCAAGAGACCCAGTACTTC.

The rearrangement joins TRBV28 to TRBJ1-2; D perhaps matches TRBD1 (6 bases). Germline values: CDR1 MDHEN, CDR2 SYDVKM. This CDR3 contains 14 residues. Trimming removed 5 bases from V and 1 base from J, with 11 bases in between. As DNA, the CDR3 is TGTGCCAGCAGTGAGGACAGTCTTAACTATGGCTACACCTTC. This translates into CASSEDSLNYGYTF.

The chain uses TRBV4-1 and TRBJ2-5, with 8 bases lining up with TRBD1. Germline V CDR1 and CDR2: MGHRA, YSYEKL. Losses at the gene ends were 6 bases for V and 1 base for J; bases not matched to a gene: 10. The CDR3 totals 16 residues. Here the CDR3 reads CASRQGTGEPQETQYF. CDR3 coding DNA: TGCGCCAGCAGACAGGGGACAGGAGAGCCCCAAGAGACCCAGTACTTC.

The rearrangement links TRBV5-1 to TRBJ2-1; 11 bases fit TRBD2. With 4 bases clipped from V and 9 bases from J, the junction kept 12 bases outside the gene matches. CDR1 and CDR2 (germline): SGHRS, YFSETQ. This CDR3 comprises 16 residues. The CDR3 spells CASSAGTSGTPAEQFF. CDR3 in DNA: TGCGCCAGCAGCGCCGGGACTAGCGGAACCCCCGCTGAGCAGTTCTTC.

The rearrangement links TRBV19 to TRBJ2-5; 10 bases match TRBD1. Germline CDR1 reads LNHDA; CDR2 reads SQIVND (reference sequence). This CDR3 has 15 residues. V lost 7 bases, J lost 1 base, and 6 bases stayed unmatched. The CDR3 region is CASTDRGRGQETQYF. The CDR3 DNA is TGTGCCAGTACCGACAGGGGGCGGGGCCAAGAGACCCAGTACTTC. Full variable domain (remainder filled in from reference TRBV19 and TRBJ2-5): DGGITQSPKYLFRKEGQNVTLSCEQNLNHDAMYWYRQDPGQGLRLIYYSQIVNDFQKGDIAEGYSVSREKKESFPLTVTSAQKNPTAFYLCASTDRGRGQETQYFGPGTRLLVL.

The chain recombines TRBV12-3 or TRBV12-4 with TRBJ2-1; TRBD2 is a possible D gene (5 bases). CDR3 length: 12 amino acids. Deletions cut 3 bases from V and 6 bases from J, with 6 bases between. The CDR3 spells CASSFRGNEQFF. DNA of the CDR3: TGTGCCAGCAGTTTCCGGGGCAATGAGCAGTTCTTC.

CDR3 in amino acids: CASRKMGGTEAFF. Here the CDR3 DNA reads TGTGCCAGCAGAAAGATGGGGGGGACTGAAGCTTTCTTT. The chain couples TRBV2 to TRBJ1-1; perhaps TRBD1 as D (5 bases). Germline CDR1 SNHLY, CDR2 FYNNEI. The length of the CDR3 is 13 residues. Trimming took off 6 bases at V and 5 bases at J, with 13 bases between the two ends.

This clone was detected once. As DNA, the CDR3 is TGTGCCAGCAGTTTGGGGACACAATCCTACGAGCAGTACTTC. Translated, it gives CASSLGTQSYEQYF. The V and J genes are TRBV28 and TRBJ2-7; TRBD1 might be the D (6 bases). The V end was cut by 3 bases, the J end by 1 base, with 10 bases between. The CDR3 sequence is 14 residues long. Germline V gene data show CDR1 as MDHEN and CDR2 as SYDVKM.